This entry is about one T cell receptor (beta chain). The record originates from a study of blood T cells in healthy people across ages. Then a second PCR, running about 6 to 12 cycles, was carried out with a sample-barcoded 5' primer and a J-beta primer mix. TCRdb called the 5' RACE reads again in MiXCR, with one record for every CDR3 protein. The data show approximately 320,000 distinct CDR3 sequences, with roughly 27% seen just once and 25% to 30% held by the top ten. This CDR3 spans 15 amino acids. V gave up 3 bases and J gave up 0 bases, with 11 bases separating them. Germline V lookup: CDR1 SGHTA, CDR2 FQGNSA.

The J gene is TRBJ1-1, the V gene TRBV7-2; D ambiguous. This receptor was identified in a woman between 70 and 85 years old in good health. The sample was blood. CDR3 bases: TGTGCCAGCAGCTTTTTGAACACCATGAACACTGAAGCTTTCTTT. As protein: CASSFLNTMNTEAFF. The complete variable domain, with remaining parts taken from reference TRBV7-2 and TRBJ1-1, reads GAGVSQSPSNKVTEKGKDVELRCDPISGHTALYWYRQSLGQGLEFLIYFQGNSAPDKSGLPSDRFSAERTGGSVSTLTIQRTQQEDSAVYLCASSFLNTMNTEAFFGQGTRLTVV.